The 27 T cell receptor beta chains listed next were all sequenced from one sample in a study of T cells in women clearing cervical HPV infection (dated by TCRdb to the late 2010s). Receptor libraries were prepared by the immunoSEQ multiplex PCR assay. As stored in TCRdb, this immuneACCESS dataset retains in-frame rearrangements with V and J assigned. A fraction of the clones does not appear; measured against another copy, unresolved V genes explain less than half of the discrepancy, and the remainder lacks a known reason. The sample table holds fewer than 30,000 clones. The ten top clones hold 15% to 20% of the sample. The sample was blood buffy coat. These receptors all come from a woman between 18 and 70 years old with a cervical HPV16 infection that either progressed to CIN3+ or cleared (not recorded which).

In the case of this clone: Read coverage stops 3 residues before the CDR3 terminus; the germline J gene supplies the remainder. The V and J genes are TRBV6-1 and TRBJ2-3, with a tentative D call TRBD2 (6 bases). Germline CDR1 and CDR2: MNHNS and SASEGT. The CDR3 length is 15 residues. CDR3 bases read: TGTGCCAGCAGTGAGGCAGGAGGGCGTAATCAGCCG. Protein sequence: CASSEAGGRNQP. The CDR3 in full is CASSEAGGRNQPQYF.

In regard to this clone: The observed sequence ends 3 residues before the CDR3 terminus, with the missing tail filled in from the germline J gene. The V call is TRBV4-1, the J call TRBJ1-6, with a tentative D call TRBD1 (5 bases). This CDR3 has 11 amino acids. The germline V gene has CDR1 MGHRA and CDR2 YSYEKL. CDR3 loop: CASSQAGTLHF. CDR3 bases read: TGCGCCAGCAGCCAAGCAGGGACC.

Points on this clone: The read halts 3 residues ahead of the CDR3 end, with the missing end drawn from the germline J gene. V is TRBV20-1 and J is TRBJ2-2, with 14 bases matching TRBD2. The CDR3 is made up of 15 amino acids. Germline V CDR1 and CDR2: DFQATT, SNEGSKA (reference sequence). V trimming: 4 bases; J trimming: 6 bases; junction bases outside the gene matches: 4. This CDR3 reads CSAKGTSGSSGELFF. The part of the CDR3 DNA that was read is TGCAGTGCTAAAGGGACTAGCGGGAGTTCCGGGGAG.

The CDR3 DNA, read in part, is TGTGCCAGCAGCTCAACAGGGCTGTCACCC. Translating it yields CASSSTGLSP. The whole CDR3 sequence is CASSSTGLSPLHF. The J gene is TRBJ1-6, the V gene TRBV7-2; a possible D gene is TRBD1 (6 bases). With the read ending 3 residues before the CDR3 end, the germline J gene is used to fill in that end. The CDR3 sequence is 13 residues long. Trimming took 4 bases from V and 10 from J, leaving 11 bases between them. The germline CDR1 and CDR2 sequences are SGHTA and FQGNSA. The whole variable domain, remainder taken from reference TRBV7-2 and TRBJ1-6, is GAGVSQSPSNKVTEKGKDVELRCDPISGHTALYWYRQSLGQGLEFLIYFQGNSAPDKSGLPSDRFSAERTGGSVSTLTIQRTQQEDSAVYLCASSSTGLSPLHFGNGTRLTVT.

The CDR3 loop is CASSPLAGGGDTYTF. Incomplete CDR3 DNA: TGTGCCAGTAGTCCTCTAGCGGGGGGCGGAGATACC. The rearrangement links TRBV19 to TRBJ1-2; possible D gene TRBD1, 6 bases. Read data end 3 residues before the CDR3 end; the end is taken from the germline J gene. The CDR3 spans 15 residues. CDR1 and CDR2 from the germline V gene are LNHDA and SQIVND (reference sequence).

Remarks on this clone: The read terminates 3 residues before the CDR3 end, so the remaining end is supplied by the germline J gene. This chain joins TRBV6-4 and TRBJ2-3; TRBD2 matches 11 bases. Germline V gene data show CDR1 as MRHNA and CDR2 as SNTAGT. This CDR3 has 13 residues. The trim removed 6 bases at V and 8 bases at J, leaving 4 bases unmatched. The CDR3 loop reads CASRLTSGGTQYF. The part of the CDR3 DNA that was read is TGTGCCAGCAGACTAACTAGCGGGGGTACG.

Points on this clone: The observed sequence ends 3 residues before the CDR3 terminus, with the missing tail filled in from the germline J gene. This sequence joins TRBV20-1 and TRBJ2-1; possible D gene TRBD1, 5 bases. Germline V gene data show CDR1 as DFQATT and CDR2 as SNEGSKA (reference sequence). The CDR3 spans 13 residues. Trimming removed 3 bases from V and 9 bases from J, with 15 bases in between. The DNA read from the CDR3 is TGCAGTGCTAGCCAACACAGGTCTGGTGAG. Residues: CSASQHRSGE. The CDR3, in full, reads CSASQHRSGEQFF.

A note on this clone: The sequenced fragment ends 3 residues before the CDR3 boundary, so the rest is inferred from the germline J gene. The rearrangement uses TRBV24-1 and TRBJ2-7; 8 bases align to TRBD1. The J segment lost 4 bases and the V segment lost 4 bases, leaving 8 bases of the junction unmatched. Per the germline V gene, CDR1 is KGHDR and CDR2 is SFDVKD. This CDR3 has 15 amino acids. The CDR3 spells CATSDPRQGTYEQYF. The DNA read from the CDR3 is TGTGCCACCAGTGACCCCCGACAGGGGACATACGAG.

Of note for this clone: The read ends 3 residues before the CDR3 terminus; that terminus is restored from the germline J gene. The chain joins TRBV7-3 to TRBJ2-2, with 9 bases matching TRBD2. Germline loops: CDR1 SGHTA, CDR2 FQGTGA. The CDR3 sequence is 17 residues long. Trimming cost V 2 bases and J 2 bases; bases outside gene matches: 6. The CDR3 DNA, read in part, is TGTGCCAGCAGCTTAGCGGGGACTAGCCAAAACACCGGGGAG. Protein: CASSLAGTSQNTGE. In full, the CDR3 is CASSLAGTSQNTGELFF.

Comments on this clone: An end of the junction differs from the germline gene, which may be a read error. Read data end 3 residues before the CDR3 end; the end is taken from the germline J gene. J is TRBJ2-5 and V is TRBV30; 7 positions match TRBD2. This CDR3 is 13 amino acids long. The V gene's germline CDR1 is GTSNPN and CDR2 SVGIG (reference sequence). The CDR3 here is CARSTGTKETQYF. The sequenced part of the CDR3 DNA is TGTGCCCGGAGCACCGGGACTAAAGAGACC.

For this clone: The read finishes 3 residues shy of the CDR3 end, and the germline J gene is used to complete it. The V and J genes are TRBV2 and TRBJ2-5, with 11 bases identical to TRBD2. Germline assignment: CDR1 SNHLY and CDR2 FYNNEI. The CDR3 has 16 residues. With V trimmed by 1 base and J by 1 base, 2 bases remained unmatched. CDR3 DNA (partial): TGTGCCAGCAGTGAAGGACTAGCGGGGCCCCAAGAGACC. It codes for CASSEGLAGPQET. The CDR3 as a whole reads CASSEGLAGPQETQYF.

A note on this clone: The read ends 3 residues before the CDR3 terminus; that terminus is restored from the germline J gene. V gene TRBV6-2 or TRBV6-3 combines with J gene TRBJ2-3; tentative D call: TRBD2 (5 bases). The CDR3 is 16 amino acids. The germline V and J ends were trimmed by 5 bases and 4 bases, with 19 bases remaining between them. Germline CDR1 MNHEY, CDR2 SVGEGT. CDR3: CASSPRGSPNSDTQYF. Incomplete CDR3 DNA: TGTGCCAGCAGTCCCCGGGGTAGCCCAAACTCAGATACG.

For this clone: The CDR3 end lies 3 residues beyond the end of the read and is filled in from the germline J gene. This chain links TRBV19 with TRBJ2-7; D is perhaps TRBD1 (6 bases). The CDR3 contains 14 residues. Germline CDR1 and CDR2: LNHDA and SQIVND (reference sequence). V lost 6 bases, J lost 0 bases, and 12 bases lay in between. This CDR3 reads CASSSTGNSYEQYF. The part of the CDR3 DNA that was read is TGTGCCAGTAGCAGTACAGGGAACTCCTACGAG.

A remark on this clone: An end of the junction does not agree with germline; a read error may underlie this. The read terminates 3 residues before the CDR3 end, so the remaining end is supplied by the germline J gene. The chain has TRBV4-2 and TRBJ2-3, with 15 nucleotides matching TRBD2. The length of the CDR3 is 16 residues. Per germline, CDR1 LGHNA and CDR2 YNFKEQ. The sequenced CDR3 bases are TGCGCCAGCAGCCTCGGACTAGCGGGGGGGGGAGATACG. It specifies CASSLGLAGGGDT. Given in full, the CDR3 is CASSLGLAGGGDTQYF.

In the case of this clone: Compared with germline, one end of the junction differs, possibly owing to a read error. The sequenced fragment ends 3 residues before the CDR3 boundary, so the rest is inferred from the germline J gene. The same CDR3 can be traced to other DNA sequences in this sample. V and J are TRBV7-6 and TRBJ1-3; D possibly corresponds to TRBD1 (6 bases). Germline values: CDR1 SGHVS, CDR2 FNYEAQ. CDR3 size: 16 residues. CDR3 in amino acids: CASSLTGLYSGNTIYF. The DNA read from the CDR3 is TGTGCCAGCAGCTTAACAGGGCTATACTCTGGAAACACG.

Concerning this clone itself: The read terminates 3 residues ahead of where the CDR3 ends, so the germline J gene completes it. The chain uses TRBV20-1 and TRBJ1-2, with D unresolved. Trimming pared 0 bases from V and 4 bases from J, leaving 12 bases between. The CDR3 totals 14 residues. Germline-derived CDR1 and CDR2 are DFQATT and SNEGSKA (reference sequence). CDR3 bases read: TGCAGTGCTAGAGAGTCGGAGGCGGGCTATGGC. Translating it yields CSARESEAGYG. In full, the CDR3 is CSARESEAGYGYTF.

This CDR3 reads CASSSGTDTQYF. The sequenced part of the CDR3 DNA is TGTGCCAGCAGCTCAGGGACAGATACG. The V call is TRBV7-2, the J call TRBJ2-3; possibly TRBD1 for D (5 bases). The read terminates 3 residues ahead of where the CDR3 ends, so the germline J gene completes it. V was pared by 4 bases and J by 3 bases, with 5 bases between. CDR3 length equals 12 residues. Germline loops: CDR1 SGHTA, CDR2 FQGNSA.

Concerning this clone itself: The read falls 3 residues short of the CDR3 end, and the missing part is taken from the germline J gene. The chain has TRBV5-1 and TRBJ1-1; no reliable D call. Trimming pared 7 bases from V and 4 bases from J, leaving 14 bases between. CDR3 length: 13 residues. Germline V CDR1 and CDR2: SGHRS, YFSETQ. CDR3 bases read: TGCGCCAGCGCGTTGGCGGGTCGCACTGAA. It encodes CASALAGRTE. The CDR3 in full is CASALAGRTEAFF. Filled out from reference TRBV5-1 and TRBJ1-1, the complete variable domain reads KAGVTQTPRYLIKTRGQQVTLSCSPISGHRSVSWYQQTPGQGLQFLFEYFSETQRNKGNFPGRFSGRQFSNSRSEMNVSTLELGDSALYLCASALAGRTEAFFGQGTRLTVV.

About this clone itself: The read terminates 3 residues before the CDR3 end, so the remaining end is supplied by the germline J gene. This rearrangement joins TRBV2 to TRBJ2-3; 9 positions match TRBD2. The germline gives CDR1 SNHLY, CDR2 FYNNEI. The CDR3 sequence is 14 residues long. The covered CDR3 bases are TGTGCCAGCAAGGGGGGACTAGCCCCCGAGACG. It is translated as CASKGGLAPET. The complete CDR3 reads CASKGGLAPETQYF.

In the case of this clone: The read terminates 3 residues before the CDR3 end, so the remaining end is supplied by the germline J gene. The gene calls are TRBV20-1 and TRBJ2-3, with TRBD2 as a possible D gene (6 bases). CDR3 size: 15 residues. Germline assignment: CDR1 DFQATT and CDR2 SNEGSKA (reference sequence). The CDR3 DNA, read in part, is TGCAGTGCTAGACCACGGGCGGGATCCCAAGAGACG. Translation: CSARPRAGSQET. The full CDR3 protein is CSARPRAGSQETQYF.

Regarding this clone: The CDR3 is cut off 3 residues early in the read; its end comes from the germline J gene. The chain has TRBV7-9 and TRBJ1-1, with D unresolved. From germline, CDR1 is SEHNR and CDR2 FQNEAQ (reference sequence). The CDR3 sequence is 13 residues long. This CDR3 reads CASSVLGSQEAFF. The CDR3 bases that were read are TGTGCCAGCAGCGTTCTAGGCAGCCAAGAA. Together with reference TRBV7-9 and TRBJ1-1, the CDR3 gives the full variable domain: DTGVSQNPRHKITKRGQNVTFRCDPISEHNRLYWYRQTLGQGPEFLTYFQNEAQLEKSRLLSDRFSAERPKGSFSTLEIQRTEQGDSAMYLCASSVLGSQEAFFGQGTRLTVV.

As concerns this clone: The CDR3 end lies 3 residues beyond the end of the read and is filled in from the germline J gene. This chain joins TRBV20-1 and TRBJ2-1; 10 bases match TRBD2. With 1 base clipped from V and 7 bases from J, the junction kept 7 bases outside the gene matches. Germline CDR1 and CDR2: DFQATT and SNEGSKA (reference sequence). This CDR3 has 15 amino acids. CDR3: CSARASSGSLNEQFF. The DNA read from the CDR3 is TGCAGTGCTAGAGCGTCTAGCGGGAGCCTAAATGAG.

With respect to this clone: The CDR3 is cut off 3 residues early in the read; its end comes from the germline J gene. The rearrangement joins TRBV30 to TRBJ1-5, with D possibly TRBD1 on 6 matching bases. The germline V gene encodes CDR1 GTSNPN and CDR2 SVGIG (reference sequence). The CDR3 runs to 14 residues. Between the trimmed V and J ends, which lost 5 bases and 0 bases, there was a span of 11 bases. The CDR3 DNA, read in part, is TGTGCCTGGGGAACAGGGTATAGCAATCAGCCC. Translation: CAWGTGYSNQP. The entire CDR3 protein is CAWGTGYSNQPQHF.

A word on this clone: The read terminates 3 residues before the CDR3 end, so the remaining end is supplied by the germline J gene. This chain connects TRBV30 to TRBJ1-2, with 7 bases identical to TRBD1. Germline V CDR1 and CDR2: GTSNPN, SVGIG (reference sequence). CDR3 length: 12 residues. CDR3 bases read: TGTGCCTGGAGTGTAACGGGGACAGAC. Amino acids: CAWSVTGTD. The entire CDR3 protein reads CAWSVTGTDYTF.

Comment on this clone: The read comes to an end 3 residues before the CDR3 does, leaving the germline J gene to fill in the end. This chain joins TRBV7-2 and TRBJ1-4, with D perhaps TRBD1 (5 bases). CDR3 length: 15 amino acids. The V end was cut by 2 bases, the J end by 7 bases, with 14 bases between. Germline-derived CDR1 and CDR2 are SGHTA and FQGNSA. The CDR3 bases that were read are TGTGCCAGCAGCTTATCAGGACAAAAGAGTGAAAAA. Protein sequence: CASSLSGQKSEK. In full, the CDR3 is CASSLSGQKSEKLFF.

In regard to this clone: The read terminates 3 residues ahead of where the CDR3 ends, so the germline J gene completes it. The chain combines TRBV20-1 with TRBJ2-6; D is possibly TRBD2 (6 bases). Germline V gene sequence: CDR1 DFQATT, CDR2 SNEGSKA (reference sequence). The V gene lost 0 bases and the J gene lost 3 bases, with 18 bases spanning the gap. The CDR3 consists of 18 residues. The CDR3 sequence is CSARDVRGSVGGANVLTF. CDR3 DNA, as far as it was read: TGCAGTGCTAGAGATGTCCGGGGGTCCGTCGGTGGGGCCAACGTC.

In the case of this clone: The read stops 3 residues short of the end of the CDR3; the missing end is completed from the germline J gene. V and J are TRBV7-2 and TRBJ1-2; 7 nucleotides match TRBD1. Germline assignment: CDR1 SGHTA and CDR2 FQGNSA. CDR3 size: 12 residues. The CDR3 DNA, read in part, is TGTGCCAGCAGCTTAACAGGGGCGGGC. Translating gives CASSLTGAG. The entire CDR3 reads CASSLTGAGYTF.